This T cell receptor (beta chain) was sequenced during a study of blood T cell repertoires in COVID-19. Study details: Whether acute or convalescent, the COVID-19 samples came from the United States, Italy and Spain. In each case, the material was cDNA or gDNA derived from T cells, B-cell-depleted T cells, or PBMCs.

This clone has a single count. Germline CDR1 is SGHNT and CDR2 is YENEEA. This CDR3 is built from 17 residues. V dropped 4 bases and J dropped 6; count of bases not matched to a gene: 7. Authors' processing steps: Scientists estimated how many nucleated cells there were by amplifying reference gene primers. Clones were sequenced by immunoSEQ multiplex PCR, and TCRdb holds only the in-frame ones, with some missing. V and J calls and clone size are given by that table; D and trimming were obtained from the DNA. The sample lists about 190,000 clones; approximately 90% were seen once. Sequencing was done on a sample of peripheral blood. This clonotype originated in a human donor in a cohort sampled during active COVID-19. The chain has TRBV11-3 and TRBJ2-1, with 15 bases fitting TRBD2. The CDR3 protein is CASSSGTSGRFGNEQFF. CDR3 nucleotides: TGTGCCAGCAGCTCGGGGACTAGCGGGAGGTTCGGCAATGAGCAGTTCTTC.